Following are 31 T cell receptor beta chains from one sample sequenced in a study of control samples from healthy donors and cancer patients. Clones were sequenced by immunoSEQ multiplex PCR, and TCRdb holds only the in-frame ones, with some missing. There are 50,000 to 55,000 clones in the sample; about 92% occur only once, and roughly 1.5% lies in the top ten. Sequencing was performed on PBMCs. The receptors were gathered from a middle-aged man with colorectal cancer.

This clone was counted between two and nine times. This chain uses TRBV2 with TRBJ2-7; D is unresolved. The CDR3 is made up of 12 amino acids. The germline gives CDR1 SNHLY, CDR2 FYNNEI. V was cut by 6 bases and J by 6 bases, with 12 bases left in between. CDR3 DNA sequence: TGTGCCAGCAGAAAAACAGCCGGCGAGCAGTACTTC. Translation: CASRKTAGEQYF.

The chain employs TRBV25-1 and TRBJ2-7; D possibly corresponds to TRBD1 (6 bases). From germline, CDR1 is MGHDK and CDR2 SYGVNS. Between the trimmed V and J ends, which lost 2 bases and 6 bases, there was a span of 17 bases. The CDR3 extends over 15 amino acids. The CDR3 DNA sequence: TGTGCCAGCAGTGAACCCGCCCAGGGGCCGGGCGAGCAGTACTTC. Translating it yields CASSEPAQGPGEQYF.

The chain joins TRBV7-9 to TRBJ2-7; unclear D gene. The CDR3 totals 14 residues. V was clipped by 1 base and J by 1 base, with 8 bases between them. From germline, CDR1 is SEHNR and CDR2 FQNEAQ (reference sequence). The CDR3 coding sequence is TGTGCCAGCAGCTTAGGTTCCCCGTCCTACGAGCAGTACTTC. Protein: CASSLGSPSYEQYF.

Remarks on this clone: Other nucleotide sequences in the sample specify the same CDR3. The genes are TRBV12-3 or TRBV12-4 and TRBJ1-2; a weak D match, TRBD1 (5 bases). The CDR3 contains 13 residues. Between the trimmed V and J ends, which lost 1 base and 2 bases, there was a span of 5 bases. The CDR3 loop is CASSLGQNYGYTF. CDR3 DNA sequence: TGTGCCAGCAGTTTAGGACAGAACTATGGCTACACCTTC.

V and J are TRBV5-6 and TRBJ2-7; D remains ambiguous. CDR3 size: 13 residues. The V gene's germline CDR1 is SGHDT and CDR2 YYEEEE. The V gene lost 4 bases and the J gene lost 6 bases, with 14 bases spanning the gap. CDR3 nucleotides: TGTGCCAGCAGCAGAACAGATCTCGGCGAGCAGTACTTC. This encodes CASSRTDLGEQYF. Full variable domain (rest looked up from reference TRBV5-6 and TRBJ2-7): DAGVTQSPTHLIKTRGQQVTLRCSPKSGHDTVSWYQQALGQGPQFIFQYYEEEERQRGNFPDRFSGHQFPNYSSELNVNALLLGDSALYLCASSRTDLGEQYFGPGTRLTVT.

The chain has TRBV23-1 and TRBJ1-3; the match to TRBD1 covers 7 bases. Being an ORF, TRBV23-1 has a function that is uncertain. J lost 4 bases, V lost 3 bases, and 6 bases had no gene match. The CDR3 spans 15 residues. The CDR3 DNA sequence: TGCGCCAGCAGTCATCCATACAGGGGAGGAAACACCATATATTTT. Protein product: CASSHPYRGGNTIYF.

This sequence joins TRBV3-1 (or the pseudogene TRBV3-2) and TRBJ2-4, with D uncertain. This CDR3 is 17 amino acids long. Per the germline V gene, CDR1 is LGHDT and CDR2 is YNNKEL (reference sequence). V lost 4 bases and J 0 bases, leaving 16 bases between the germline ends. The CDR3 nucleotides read TGTGCCAGCAGCCCCCGGCGGACGTTCCTAGCCAAAAACATTCAGTACTTC. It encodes CASSPRRTFLAKNIQYF.

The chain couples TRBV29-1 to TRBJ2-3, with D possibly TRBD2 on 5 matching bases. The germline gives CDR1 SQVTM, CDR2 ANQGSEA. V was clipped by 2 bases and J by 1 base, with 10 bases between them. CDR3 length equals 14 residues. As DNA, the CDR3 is TGCAGCGTTGAAAGGACCGGGGGCACAGATACGCAGTATTTT. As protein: CSVERTGGTDTQYF.

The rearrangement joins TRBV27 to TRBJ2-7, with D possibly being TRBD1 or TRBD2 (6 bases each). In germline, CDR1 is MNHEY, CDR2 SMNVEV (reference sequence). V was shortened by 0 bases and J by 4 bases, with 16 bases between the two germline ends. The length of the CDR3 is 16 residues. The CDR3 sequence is CASSLSPGAWAYEQYF. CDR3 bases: TGTGCCAGCAGTTTATCCCCGGGGGCTTGGGCGTACGAGCAGTACTTC.

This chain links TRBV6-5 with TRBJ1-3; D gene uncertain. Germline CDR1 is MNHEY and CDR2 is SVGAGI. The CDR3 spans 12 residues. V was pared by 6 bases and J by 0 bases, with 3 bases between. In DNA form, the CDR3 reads TGTGCCAGCAGGGTCTCTGGAAACACCATATATTTT. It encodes CASRVSGNTIYF.

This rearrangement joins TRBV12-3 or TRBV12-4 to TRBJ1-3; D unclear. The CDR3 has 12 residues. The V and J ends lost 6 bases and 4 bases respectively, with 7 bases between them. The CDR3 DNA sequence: TGTGCCAGCAGCAGCGCAGGAAACACCATATATTTT. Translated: CASSSAGNTIYF.

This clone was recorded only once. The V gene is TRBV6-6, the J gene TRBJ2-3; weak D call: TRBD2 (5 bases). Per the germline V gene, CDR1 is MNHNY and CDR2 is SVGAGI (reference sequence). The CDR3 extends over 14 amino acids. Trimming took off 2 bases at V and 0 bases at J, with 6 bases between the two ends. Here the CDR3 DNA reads TGTGCCAGCAGTTACGGCGGGAGCACAGATACGCAGTATTTT. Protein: CASSYGGSTDTQYF.

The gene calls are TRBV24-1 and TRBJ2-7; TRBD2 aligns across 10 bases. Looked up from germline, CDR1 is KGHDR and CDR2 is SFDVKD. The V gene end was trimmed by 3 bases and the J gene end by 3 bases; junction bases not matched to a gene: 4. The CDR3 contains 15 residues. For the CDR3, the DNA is TGTGCCACCAGTGATGCCGGGACTAGCGTCTACGAGCAGTACTTC. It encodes CATSDAGTSVYEQYF.

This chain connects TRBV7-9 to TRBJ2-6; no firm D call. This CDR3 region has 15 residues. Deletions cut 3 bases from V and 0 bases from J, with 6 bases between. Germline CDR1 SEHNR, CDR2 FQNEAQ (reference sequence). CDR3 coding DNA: TGTGCCAGCAGCTTCGCCGGCTCTGGGGCCAACGTCCTGACTTTC. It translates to CASSFAGSGANVLTF.

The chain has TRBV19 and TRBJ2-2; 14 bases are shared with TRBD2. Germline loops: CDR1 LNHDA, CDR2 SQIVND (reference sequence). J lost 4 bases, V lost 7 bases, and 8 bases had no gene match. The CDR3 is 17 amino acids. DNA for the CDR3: TGTGCCAGTACTAGAGGACTAGCGGGAGGTGTCACCGGGGAGCTGTTTTTT. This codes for CASTRGLAGGVTGELFF.

In nucleotides, the CDR3 is TGTGCCAGCAGCAAAGGGGGCAGGGTCCATGAGCAGTTCTTC. It translates to CASSKGGRVHEQFF. The V and J genes are TRBV7-3 and TRBJ2-1, with 7 positions matching TRBD1. The CDR3 extends over 14 amino acids. The junction had 9 bases not matched to a gene; V was cut back by 5 bases and J by 8 bases. The V gene's germline CDR1 is SGHTA and CDR2 FQGTGA.

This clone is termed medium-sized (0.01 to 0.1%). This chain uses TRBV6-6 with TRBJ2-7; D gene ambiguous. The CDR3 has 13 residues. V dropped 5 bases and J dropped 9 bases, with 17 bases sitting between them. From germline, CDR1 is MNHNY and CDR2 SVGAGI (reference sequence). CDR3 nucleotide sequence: TGTGCCAGCAGTCCCAACCGACGAGAAGTGCAGTACTTC. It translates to CASSPNRREVQYF.

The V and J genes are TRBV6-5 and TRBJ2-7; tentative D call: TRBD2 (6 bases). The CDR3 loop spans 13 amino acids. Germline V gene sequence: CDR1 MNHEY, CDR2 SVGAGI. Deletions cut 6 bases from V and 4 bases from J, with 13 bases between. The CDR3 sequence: CASRHPGTYEQYF. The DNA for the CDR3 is TGTGCCAGCAGGCATCCAGGGACTTACGAGCAGTACTTC.

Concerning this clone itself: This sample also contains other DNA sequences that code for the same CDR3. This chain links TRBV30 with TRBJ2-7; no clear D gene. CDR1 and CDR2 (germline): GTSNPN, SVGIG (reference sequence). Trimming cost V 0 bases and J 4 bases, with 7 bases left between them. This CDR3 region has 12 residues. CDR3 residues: CAWSVGSYEQYF. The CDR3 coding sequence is TGTGCCTGGAGTGTCGGTAGTTACGAGCAGTACTTC.

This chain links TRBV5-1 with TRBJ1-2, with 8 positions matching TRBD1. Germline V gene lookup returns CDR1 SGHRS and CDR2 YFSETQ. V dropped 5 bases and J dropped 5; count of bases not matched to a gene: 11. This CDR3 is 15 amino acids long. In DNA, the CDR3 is TGCGCCAGCAGTATTCAGGGGGCGGGAAGTTATGGCTACACCTTC. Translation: CASSIQGAGSYGYTF.

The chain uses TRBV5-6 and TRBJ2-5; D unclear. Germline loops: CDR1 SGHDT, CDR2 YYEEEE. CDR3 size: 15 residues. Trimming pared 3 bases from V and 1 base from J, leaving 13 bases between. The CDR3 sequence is CASSSQPRSQETQYF. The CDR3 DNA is TGTGCCAGCAGCTCGCAACCGAGGTCCCAAGAGACCCAGTACTTC.

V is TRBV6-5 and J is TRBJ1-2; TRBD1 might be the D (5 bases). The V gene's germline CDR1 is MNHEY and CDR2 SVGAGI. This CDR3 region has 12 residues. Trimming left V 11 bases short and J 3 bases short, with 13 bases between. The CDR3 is CALLGGDYGYTF. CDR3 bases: TGTGCCCTCCTGGGGGGGGACTATGGCTACACCTTC.

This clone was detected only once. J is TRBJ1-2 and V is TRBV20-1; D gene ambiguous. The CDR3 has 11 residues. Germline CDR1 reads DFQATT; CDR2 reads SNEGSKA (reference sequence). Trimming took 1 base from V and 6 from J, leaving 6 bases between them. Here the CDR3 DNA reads TGCAGTGCTAGAGTACGGAATGGCTACACCTTC. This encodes CSARVRNGYTF.

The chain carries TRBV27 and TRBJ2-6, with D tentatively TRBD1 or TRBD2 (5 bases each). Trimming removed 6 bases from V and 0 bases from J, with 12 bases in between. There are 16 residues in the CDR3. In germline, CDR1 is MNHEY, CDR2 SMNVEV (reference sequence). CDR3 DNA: TGTGCCAGCAGACGGGGCTCGATCTCTGGGGCCAACGTCCTGACTTTC. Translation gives CASRRGSISGANVLTF. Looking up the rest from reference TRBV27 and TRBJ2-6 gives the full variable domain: EAQVTQNPRYLITVTGKKLTVTCSQNMNHEYMSWYRQDPGLGLRQIYYSMNVEVTDKGDVPEGYKVSRKEKRNFPLILESPSPNQTSLYFCASRRGSISGANVLTFGAGSRLTVL.

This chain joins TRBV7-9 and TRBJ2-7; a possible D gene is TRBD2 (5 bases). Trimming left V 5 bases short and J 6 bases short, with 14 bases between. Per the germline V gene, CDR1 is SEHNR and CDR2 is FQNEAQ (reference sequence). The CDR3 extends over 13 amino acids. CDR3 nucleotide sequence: TGTGCCAGCAGCCCGCCCTATGGGAGCGAGCAGTACTTC. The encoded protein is CASSPPYGSEQYF.

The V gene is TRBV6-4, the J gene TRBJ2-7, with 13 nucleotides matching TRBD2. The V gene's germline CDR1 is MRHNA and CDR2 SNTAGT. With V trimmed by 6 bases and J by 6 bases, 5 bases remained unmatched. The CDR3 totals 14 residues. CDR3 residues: CASSNGLAGAEQYF. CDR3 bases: TGTGCCAGCAGCAACGGACTAGCGGGAGCCGAGCAGTACTTC.

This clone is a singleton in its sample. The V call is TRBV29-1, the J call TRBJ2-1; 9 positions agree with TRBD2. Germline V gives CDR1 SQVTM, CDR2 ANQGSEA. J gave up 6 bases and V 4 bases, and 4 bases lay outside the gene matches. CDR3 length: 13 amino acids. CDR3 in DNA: TGCAGCGTTGGGGCTAGCGGGATCAATGAGCAGTTCTTC. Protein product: CSVGASGINEQFF.

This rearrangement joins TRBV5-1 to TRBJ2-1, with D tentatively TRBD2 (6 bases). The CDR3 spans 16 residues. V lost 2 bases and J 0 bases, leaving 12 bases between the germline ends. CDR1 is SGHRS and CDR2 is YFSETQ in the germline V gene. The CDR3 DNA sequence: TGCGCCAGCAGCTTTAATAGCGGAAGCTCCTACAATGAGCAGTTCTTC. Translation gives CASSFNSGSSYNEQFF.

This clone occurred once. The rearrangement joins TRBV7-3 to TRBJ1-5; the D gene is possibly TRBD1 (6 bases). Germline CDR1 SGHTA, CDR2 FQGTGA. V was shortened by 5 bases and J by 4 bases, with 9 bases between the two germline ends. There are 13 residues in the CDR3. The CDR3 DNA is TGTGCCAGCAGCCTCACAGGGAATCAGCCCCAGCATTTT. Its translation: CASSLTGNQPQHF.

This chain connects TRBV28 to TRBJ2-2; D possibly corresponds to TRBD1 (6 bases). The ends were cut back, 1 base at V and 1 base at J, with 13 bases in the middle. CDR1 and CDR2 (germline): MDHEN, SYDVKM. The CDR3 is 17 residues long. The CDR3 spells CASSLYLAGENTGELFF. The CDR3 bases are TGTGCCAGCAGTTTATACTTGGCAGGGGAGAACACCGGGGAGCTGTTTTTT.

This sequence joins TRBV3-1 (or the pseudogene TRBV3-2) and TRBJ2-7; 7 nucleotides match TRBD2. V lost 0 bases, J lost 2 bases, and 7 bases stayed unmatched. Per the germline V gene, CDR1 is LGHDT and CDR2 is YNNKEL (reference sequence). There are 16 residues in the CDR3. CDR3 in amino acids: CASSQETRDYTYEQYF. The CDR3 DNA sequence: TGTGCCAGCAGCCAAGAAACCCGGGACTATACCTACGAGCAGTACTTC.